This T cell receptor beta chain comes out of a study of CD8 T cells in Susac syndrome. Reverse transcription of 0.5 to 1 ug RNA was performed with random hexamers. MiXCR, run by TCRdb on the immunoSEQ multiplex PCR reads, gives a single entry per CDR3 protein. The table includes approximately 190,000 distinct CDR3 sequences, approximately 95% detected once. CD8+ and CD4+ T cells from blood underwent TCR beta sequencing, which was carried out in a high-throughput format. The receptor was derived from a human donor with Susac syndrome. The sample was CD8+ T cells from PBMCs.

The CDR3 nucleotides read TGCGCCAGCAGCTATGAGTCCGGGGCGAGCTCTTCACCCCTCCACTTT. This encodes CASSYESGASSSPLHF. The chain employs TRBV5-1 and TRBJ1-6; weak D call: TRBD1 (5 bases). V was shortened by 3 bases and J by 9 bases, with 19 bases between the two germline ends. Looked up from germline, CDR1 is SGHRS and CDR2 is YFSETQ. The CDR3 covers 16 residues. The full variable domain, rest sourced from reference TRBV5-1 and TRBJ1-6, is KAGVTQTPRYLIKTRGQQVTLSCSPISGHRSVSWYQQTPGQGLQFLFEYFSETQRNKGNFPGRFSGRQFSNSRSEMNVSTLELGDSALYLCASSYESGASSSPLHFGNGTRLTVT.